The 18 T cell receptor beta chains below come from one sample, sequenced in a study of blood T cell repertoires in COVID-19. Using immunoSEQ multiplex PCR, the repertoire was profiled, and TCRdb retains in-frame clones only, with some absent. The data show approximately 210,000 clones, with about 86% seen just once and 8.9% held by the top ten. The sample taken for sequencing was PBMCs or T cells enriched from blood (not recorded which). Receptors were obtained from a woman aged 50 to 60 with acute COVID-19.

The rearrangement joins TRBV30 to TRBJ1-2; 9 bases map to TRBD1. Germline V gene lookup returns CDR1 GTSNPN and CDR2 SVGIG (reference sequence). The CDR3 has 13 residues. Trimming took 1 base from V and 8 from J; bases not matched to a gene: 5. The CDR3, as DNA: TGTGCCTGGAGTGAACAGGGGGCCAAAGGCTACACCTTC. Its translation is CAWSEQGAKGYTF.

This clone showed up just a few times. The chain couples TRBV18 to TRBJ2-1, with D perhaps matching TRBD2 (5 bases). The V gene's germline CDR1 is KGHSH and CDR2 LQKENI. V was pared by 1 base and J by 2 bases, with 18 bases between. The CDR3 has 18 amino acids. CDR3 nucleotide sequence: TGTGCCAGCTCACCACTTCAACCGGGGAGTGGAACCTACAATGAGCAGTTCTTC. It codes for CASSPLQPGSGTYNEQFF.

V usage is TRBV5-1 and J usage is TRBJ2-1; 8 nucleotides line up with TRBD2. CDR1 is SGHRS and CDR2 is YFSETQ in the germline V gene. Unmatched junction bases numbered 10, after V lost 7 bases and J lost 1 base. The CDR3 length is 16 residues. CDR3 sequence: CASGVSGSRSYNEQFF. The CDR3 DNA sequence: TGCGCCAGCGGGGTGAGCGGGAGCAGGTCCTACAATGAGCAGTTCTTC.

This clone was recorded only once. The CDR3 here is CASSPPSRGTTGTEAFF. CDR3 nucleotides: TGTGCCAGCTCACCGCCCTCCCGCGGGACTACGGGCACTGAAGCTTTCTTT. The chain combines TRBV18 with TRBJ1-1, with a tentative D call TRBD1 (5 bases). Germline CDR1 KGHSH, CDR2 LQKENI. Between the trimmed V and J ends, which lost 3 bases and 4 bases, there was a span of 21 bases. The CDR3 is 17 amino acids.

Notes on this clone: The same CDR3 arises from other DNA sequences in this sample as well. The CDR3 loop reads CASSLFPQAGNTIYF. The DNA of the CDR3 is TGTGCCAGCAGTTTATTCCCGCAGGCTGGAAACACCATATATTTT. V gene TRBV28 combines with J gene TRBJ1-3; D gene unclear. The V gene lost 1 base and the J gene lost 2 bases, with 9 bases spanning the gap. The CDR3 totals 15 residues. Germline-derived CDR1 and CDR2 are MDHEN and SYDVKM. Full variable domain (rest looked up from reference TRBV28 and TRBJ1-3): DVKVTQSSRYLVKRTGEKVFLECVQDMDHENMFWYRQDPGLGLRLIYFSYDVKMKEKGDIPEGYSVSREKKERFSLILESASTNQTSMYLCASSLFPQAGNTIYFGEGSWLTVV.

The J gene is TRBJ1-1, the V gene TRBV11-1, with TRBD1 matching over 8 bases. This CDR3 has 12 amino acids. V dropped 5 bases and J dropped 11; count of bases not matched to a gene: 7. Germline-derived CDR1 and CDR2 are SGHAT and FQDESV (reference sequence). CDR3 sequence (DNA): TGTGCCAGCAGCCGGGTGACAGGGGCGGCTTTCTTT. This translates into CASSRVTGAAFF. Full variable domain (missing parts from reference TRBV11-1 and TRBJ1-1): EAEVAQSPRYKITEKSQAVAFWCDPISGHATLYWYRQILGQGPELLVQFQDESVVDDSQLPKDRFSAERLKGVDSTLKIQPAELGDSAMYLCASSRVTGAAFFGQGTRLTVV.

This clone was recorded once. The V gene is TRBV5-3, the J gene TRBJ2-7; D might be TRBD2 (6 bases). TRBV5-3 is an ORF for which the function is uncertain. Trimming stripped 3 bases from V and 3 bases from J, with 13 bases between. The CDR3 length is 14 residues. CDR3: CARSSRPGGYEQYF. The CDR3 DNA reads as TGTGCCAGAAGCTCTCGGCCCGGGGGCTACGAGCAGTACTTC.

This CDR3 reads CASSRTGSNEQYF. The CDR3 bases are TGTGCCAGCAGTCGTACAGGTTCTAACGAGCAGTACTTC. The chain couples TRBV28 to TRBJ2-7; weak D call: TRBD1 (5 bases). The CDR3 extends over 13 amino acids. Trimming left V 5 bases short and J 5 bases short, with 13 bases between. The V gene's germline CDR1 is MDHEN and CDR2 SYDVKM.

The chain recombines TRBV28 with TRBJ1-3; D ambiguous. CDR3 length: 15 residues. Looked up from germline, CDR1 is MDHEN and CDR2 is SYDVKM. With 2 bases removed from V and 2 bases from J, the gap between germline ends came to 10 bases. This CDR3 is CASSLPGGAGNTIYF. CDR3 in DNA: TGTGCCAGCAGTTTACCGGGCGGGGCTGGAAACACCATATATTTT.

The chain uses TRBV24-1 and TRBJ2-1; 11 nucleotides align to TRBD2. Germline assignment: CDR1 KGHDR and CDR2 SFDVKD. The CDR3 contains 18 residues. J gave up 0 bases and V 6 bases, and 9 bases lay outside the gene matches. CDR3 coding DNA: TGTGCCACCAGTCCGGGACTAGCGGCTAGGAGCTCCTACAATGAGCAGTTCTTC. Residues: CATSPGLAARSSYNEQFF.

This chain joins TRBV7-2 and TRBJ2-1, with 8 bases fitting TRBD1. The CDR3 is made up of 16 amino acids. V lost 6 bases and J lost 7; bases outside the gene matches: 14. Per germline, CDR1 SGHTA and CDR2 FQGNSA. The CDR3, as DNA: TGTGCCAGCAGTTACGCTTGGGACAGGTTTGGGAATGAGCAGTTCTTC. It specifies CASSYAWDRFGNEQFF. Supplemented by reference TRBV7-2 and TRBJ2-1, the full variable domain reads GAGVSQSPSNKVTEKGKDVELRCDPISGHTALYWYRQSLGQGLEFLIYFQGNSAPDKSGLPSDRFSAERTGGSVSTLTIQRTQQEDSAVYLCASSYAWDRFGNEQFFGPGTRLTVL.

The chain combines TRBV2 with TRBJ2-7; 11 bases match TRBD2. V lost 2 bases to trimming and J lost 1 base; unmatched junction nucleotides: 4. Germline V gene lookup returns CDR1 SNHLY and CDR2 FYNNEI. This CDR3 is built from 16 residues. This chain's CDR3 is CASSETLAGVSYEQYF. The CDR3 DNA follows: TGTGCCAGCAGTGAAACACTAGCGGGAGTATCCTACGAGCAGTACTTC.

The gene calls are TRBV19 and TRBJ2-2, with D possibly being TRBD2 (5 bases). The V gene lost 3 bases and the J gene lost 0 bases, with 14 bases spanning the gap. CDR3 length: 17 amino acids. Germline CDR1 LNHDA, CDR2 SQIVND (reference sequence). In DNA form, the CDR3 reads TGTGCCAGTAGTATTGGCGCGCGGGCCTCGAACACCGGGGAGCTGTTTTTT. Translated, it gives CASSIGARASNTGELFF.

The genes are TRBV6-4 and TRBJ2-6, with unresolved D. Germline V gene lookup returns CDR1 MRHNA and CDR2 SNTAGT. The length of the CDR3 is 16 residues. The germline V and J ends were trimmed by 4 bases and 0 bases, with 10 bases remaining between them. The CDR3 nucleotides read TGTGCCAGCAGTGTTTCGGGTCTCTCTGGGGCCAACGTCCTGACTTTC. Translating gives CASSVSGLSGANVLTF.

The rearrangement uses TRBV7-2 and TRBJ2-3; TRBD2 matches at 9 bases. Germline CDR1 reads SGHTA; CDR2 reads FQGNSA. The CDR3 loop spans 14 amino acids. Trimming took 6 bases from V and 10 from J; bases not matched to a gene: 11. The CDR3 nucleotides read TGTGCCAGCAGTTCAGAGGGTAGCGGGAGCCCGCAGTATTTT. Amino acid sequence: CASSSEGSGSPQYF.

The CDR3 sequence is CASSETGRGHFFPGYTF. In DNA, the CDR3 is TGTGCCAGCAGTGAAACTGGCAGGGGACATTTCTTTCCCGGCTACACCTTC. The J gene is TRBJ1-2, the V gene TRBV2, with a possible D match to TRBD1 (6 bases). Between the trimmed V and J ends, which lost 2 bases and 8 bases, there was a span of 24 bases. The CDR3 sequence is 17 residues long. Germline lookup yields CDR1 SNHLY and CDR2 FYNNEI.

This chain connects TRBV24-1 to TRBJ2-1, with a possible D match to TRBD2 (5 bases). The ends were cut back, 7 bases at V and 2 bases at J, with 17 bases in the middle. The germline gives CDR1 KGHDR, CDR2 SFDVKD. The length of the CDR3 is 16 residues. The CDR3, as DNA: TGTGCCACCAGGGCCCCTGGGGAGAGCACCTACAATGAGCAGTTCTTC. Translation: CATRAPGESTYNEQFF.

This clone appeared a few times. The V and J genes are TRBV19 and TRBJ2-1; a weak D match, TRBD2 (5 bases). The CDR3 length is 15 residues. Germline CDR1 LNHDA, CDR2 SQIVND (reference sequence). Trimming removed 3 bases at V and 3 bases at J, with 12 bases between. The DNA of the CDR3 is TGTGCCAGTAGTATTGTCTGGGGAGACTACAATGAGCAGTTCTTC. Its translation: CASSIVWGDYNEQFF. Filled out from reference TRBV19 and TRBJ2-1, the complete variable domain reads DGGITQSPKYLFRKEGQNVTLSCEQNLNHDAMYWYRQDPGQGLRLIYYSQIVNDFQKGDIAEGYSVSREKKESFPLTVTSAQKNPTAFYLCASSIVWGDYNEQFFGPGTRLTVL.